This TCR beta chain is drawn from a study of T cells expressing NK-cell markers. TCRdb reanalyzed the 5' RACE reads, giving one entry per CDR3 protein sequence and no DNA. The sample includes 400,000 to 550,000 distinct CDR3 sequences. The CDR3 runs 16 residues. The germline CDR1 and CDR2 sequences are SGHTA and FQGNSA. The origin of this receptor is a woman aged 18 to 69 in good health. J is TRBJ2-3 and V is TRBV7-2; the TRBD2 assignment by TCRdb is unverifiable without DNA. Sequenced input: blood T cells: a sorted CD56 or NKG2C T cell subset, CD4+ or CD8+ T cells, or bulk PBMC T cells (not recorded which). CDR3 protein: CASSLGSGLGTDTQYF.